These T cell receptor beta chains were read from a single sample in a study of blood T cell repertoires in COVID-19. Sequencing was performed with immunoSEQ multiplex PCR; in TCRdb, only in-frame clones are kept and a portion is missing. The table shows fewer than 200,000 clones, with roughly 85% occurring only once. The sequenced sample was peripheral blood. These receptors originate from a man aged 50-59 years with active or convalescent COVID-19. CDR3s include the opening cysteine and the closing phenylalanine or tryptophan. The D gene is left open where the match is weak. Not every row has a clone size; where given, it reads once, few, many or a size class.

D gene: -
clone size: -
V gene: TRBV30
J gene: TRBJ2-7
CDR3 protein: CAWSVAPEHEQYF
CDR3 DNA: TGTGCCTGGAGTGTGGCCCCCGAACACGAGCAGTACTTC

D gene: -
clone size: -
V gene: TRBV6-6
J gene: TRBJ2-5
CDR3 protein: CASSYSRFIETQYF
CDR3 DNA: TGTGCCAGCAGTTACTCGAGGTTTATTGAGACCCAGTACTTC

D gene: -
clone size: -
V gene: TRBV24-1
J gene: TRBJ2-2
CDR3 protein: CATSDLKGRDTGELFF
CDR3 DNA: TGTGCCACCAGTGATTTGAAGGGCAGGGACACCGGGGAGCTGTTTTTT

D gene: TRBD1
clone size: -
V gene: TRBV24-1
J gene: TRBJ2-5
CDR3 protein: CATSADRGQETQYF
CDR3 DNA: TGTGCCACCAGTGCGGACAGGGGGCAAGAGACCCAGTACTTC

D gene: TRBD1
clone size: -
V gene: TRBV24-1
J gene: TRBJ2-5
CDR3 protein: CAIRGGEWETQYF
CDR3 DNA: TGTGCCATCCGAGGGGGCGAATGGGAGACCCAGTACTTC

D gene: TRBD2
clone size: once
V gene: TRBV16
J gene: TRBJ2-1
CDR3 protein: CASSQFPGGAQFF
CDR3 DNA: TGTGCCAGCAGCCAATTTCCGGGGGGGGCGCAGTTCTTC

D gene: -
clone size: -
V gene: TRBV6-5
J gene: TRBJ2-7
CDR3 protein: CASQGNSYEQYF
CDR3 DNA: TGTGCCAGCCAGGGAAACTCCTACGAGCAGTACTTC

D gene: -
clone size: -
V gene: TRBV24-1
J gene: TRBJ1-3
CDR3 protein: CATTTGTRPWLSGNTIYF
CDR3 DNA: TGTGCCACAACAACAGGGACGCGACCTTGGCTTTCTGGAAACACCATATATTTT

D gene: TRBD1
clone size: -
V gene: TRBV11-2
J gene: TRBJ2-5
CDR3 protein: CASSLGTGGLQETQYF
CDR3 DNA: TGTGCCAGCAGCTTGGGGACAGGGGGGCTCCAAGAGACCCAGTACTTC

D gene: -
clone size: -
V gene: TRBV5-1
J gene: TRBJ2-1
CDR3 protein: CASSLGEDSYNEQFF
CDR3 DNA: TGCGCCAGCAGCTTGGGGGAGGACTCCTACAATGAGCAGTTCTTC

D gene: -
clone size: few
V gene: TRBV5-1
J gene: TRBJ2-7
CDR3 protein: CATSGTPTWEQYF
CDR3 DNA: TGCGCCACCTCCGGGACTCCAACGTGGGAGCAGTACTTC

D gene: -
clone size: -
V gene: TRBV4-1
J gene: TRBJ2-1
CDR3 protein: CASSQDVGRHPYNEQFF
CDR3 DNA: TGCGCCAGCAGCCAAGACGTAGGCAGACACCCCTACAATGAGCAGTTCTTC

D gene: -
clone size: -
V gene: TRBV7-9
J gene: TRBJ1-1
CDR3 protein: CASSLERREAFF
CDR3 DNA: TGTGCCAGCAGCCTTGAACGCAGGGAAGCTTTCTTT

D gene: -
clone size: once
V gene: TRBV20-1
J gene: TRBJ2-7
CDR3 protein: CSASYWEFLGEQYF
CDR3 DNA: TGCAGTGCTAGTTATTGGGAGTTTCTGGGCGAGCAGTACTTC

D gene: -
clone size: -
V gene: TRBV25-1
J gene: TRBJ1-4
CDR3 protein: CASSAGTAGQKLFF
CDR3 DNA: TGTGCCAGCAGTGCCGGAACAGCCGGCCAAAAACTGTTTTTT

D gene: -
clone size: -
V gene: TRBV6-2/TRBV6-3
J gene: TRBJ2-2
CDR3 protein: CASSGLGDTGELFF
CDR3 DNA: TGTGCCAGCAGCGGACTGGGAGACACCGGGGAGCTGTTTTTT

D gene: -
clone size: -
V gene: TRBV5-6
J gene: TRBJ1-1
CDR3 protein: CASSLVPFGGNTEAFF
CDR3 DNA: TGTGCCAGCAGCTTGGTACCCTTCGGGGGGAACACTGAAGCTTTCTTT

D gene: TRBD1
clone size: -
V gene: TRBV28
J gene: TRBJ1-5
CDR3 protein: CASSWGTGDNQPQHF
CDR3 DNA: TGTGCCAGCAGTTGGGGTACAGGGGACAATCAGCCCCAGCATTTT

D gene: TRBD1
clone size: -
V gene: TRBV10-3
J gene: TRBJ2-5
CDR3 protein: CAISESRPGGGETQYF
CDR3 DNA: TGTGCCATCAGTGAGTCTCGGCCAGGGGGCGGGGAGACCCAGTACTTC

D gene: TRBD2
clone size: -
V gene: TRBV27
J gene: TRBJ2-3
CDR3 protein: CASSAGTSGTDTQYF
CDR3 DNA: TGTGCCAGCAGTGCCGGGACTAGCGGCACAGATACGCAGTATTTT

D gene: TRBD1
clone size: -
V gene: TRBV6-4
J gene: TRBJ2-7
CDR3 protein: CASRDVKDRGRFPYEQYF
CDR3 DNA: TGTGCCAGCAGGGACGTTAAGGACAGGGGGCGTTTTCCTTACGAGCAGTACTTC